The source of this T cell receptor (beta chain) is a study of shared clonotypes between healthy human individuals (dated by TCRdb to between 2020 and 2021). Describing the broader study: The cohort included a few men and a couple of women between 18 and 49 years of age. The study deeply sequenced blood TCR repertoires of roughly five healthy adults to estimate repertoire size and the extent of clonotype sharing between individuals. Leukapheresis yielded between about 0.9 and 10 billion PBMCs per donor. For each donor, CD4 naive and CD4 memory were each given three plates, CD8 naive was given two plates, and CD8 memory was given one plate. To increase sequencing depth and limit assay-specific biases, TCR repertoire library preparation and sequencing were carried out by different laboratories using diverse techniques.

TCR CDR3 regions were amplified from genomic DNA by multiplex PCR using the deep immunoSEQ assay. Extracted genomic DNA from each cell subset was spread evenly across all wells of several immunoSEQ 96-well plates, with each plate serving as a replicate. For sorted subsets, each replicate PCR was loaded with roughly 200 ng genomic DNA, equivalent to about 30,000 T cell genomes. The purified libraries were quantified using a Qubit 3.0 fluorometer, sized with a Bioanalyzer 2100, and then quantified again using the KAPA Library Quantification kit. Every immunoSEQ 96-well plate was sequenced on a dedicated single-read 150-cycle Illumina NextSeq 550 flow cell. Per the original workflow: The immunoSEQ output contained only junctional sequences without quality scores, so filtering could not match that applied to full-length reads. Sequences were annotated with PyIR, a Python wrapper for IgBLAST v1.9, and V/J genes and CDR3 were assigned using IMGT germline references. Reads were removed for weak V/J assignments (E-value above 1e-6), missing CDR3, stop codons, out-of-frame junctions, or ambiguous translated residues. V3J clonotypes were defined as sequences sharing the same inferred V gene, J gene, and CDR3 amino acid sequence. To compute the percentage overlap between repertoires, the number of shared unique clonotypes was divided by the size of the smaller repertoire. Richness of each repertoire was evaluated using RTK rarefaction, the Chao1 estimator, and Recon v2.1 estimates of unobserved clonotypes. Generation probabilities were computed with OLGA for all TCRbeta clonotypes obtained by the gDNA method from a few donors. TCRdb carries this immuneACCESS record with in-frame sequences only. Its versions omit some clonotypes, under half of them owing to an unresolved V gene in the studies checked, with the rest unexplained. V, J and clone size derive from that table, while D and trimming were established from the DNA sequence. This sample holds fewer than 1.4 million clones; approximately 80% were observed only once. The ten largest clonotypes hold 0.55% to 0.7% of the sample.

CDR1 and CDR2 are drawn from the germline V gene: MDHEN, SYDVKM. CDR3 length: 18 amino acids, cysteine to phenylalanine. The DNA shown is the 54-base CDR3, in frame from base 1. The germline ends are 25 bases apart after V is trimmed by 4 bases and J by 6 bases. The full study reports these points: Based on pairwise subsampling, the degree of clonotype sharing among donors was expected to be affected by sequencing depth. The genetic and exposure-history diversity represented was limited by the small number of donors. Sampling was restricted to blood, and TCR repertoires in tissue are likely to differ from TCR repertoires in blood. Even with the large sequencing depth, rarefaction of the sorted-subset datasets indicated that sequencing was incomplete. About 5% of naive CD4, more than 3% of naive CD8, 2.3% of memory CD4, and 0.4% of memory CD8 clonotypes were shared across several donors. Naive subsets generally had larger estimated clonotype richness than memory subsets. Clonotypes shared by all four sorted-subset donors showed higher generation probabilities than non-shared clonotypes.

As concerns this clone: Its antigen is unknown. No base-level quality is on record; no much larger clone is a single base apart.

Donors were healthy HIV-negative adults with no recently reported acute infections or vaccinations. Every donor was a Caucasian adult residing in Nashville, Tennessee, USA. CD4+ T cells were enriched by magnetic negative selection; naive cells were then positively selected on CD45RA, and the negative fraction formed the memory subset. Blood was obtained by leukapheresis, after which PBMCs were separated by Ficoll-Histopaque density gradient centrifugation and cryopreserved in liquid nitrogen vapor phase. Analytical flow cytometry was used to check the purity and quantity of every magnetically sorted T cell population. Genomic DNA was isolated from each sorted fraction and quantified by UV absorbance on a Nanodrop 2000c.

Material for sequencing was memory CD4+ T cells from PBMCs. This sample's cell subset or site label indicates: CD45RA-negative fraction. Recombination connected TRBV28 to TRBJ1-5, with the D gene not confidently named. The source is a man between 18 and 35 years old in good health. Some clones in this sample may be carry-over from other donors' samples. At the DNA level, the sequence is TGTGCCAGCAGTTCGCCCCGGGATGCGGTACAAGTTGGTCAGCCCCAGCATTTT. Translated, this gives CASSSPRDAVQVGQPQHF.